This T cell receptor (beta chain) originates from a study of CD8 T cells in ankylosing spondylitis. Study-level points and caveats: Made up of 7 to 9 highly homologous variants, a TCR beta motif appeared characteristic of ankylosing spondylitis blood.

MiXCR, run by TCRdb on the 5' RACE reads, gives a single entry per CDR3 protein. The sample yields 450,000 to 550,000 distinct CDR3 sequences, about 5.2% seen once. In its sample, this clonotype was seen many times. Its antigen remains unknown. This CDR3 region has 14 residues. Germline V lookup: CDR1 LGHNA, CDR2 YNFKEQ. Trimming stripped 0 bases from V and 11 bases from J, with 13 bases between. The sequence was obtained from a male donor with ankylosing spondylitis. The sequencing input was blood, either unsorted or a sorted T cell fraction (not recorded which). V and J are TRBV4-2 and TRBJ1-4; unclear D gene. The CDR3 here is CASSQDWVELKLFF. CDR3 in DNA: TGTGCCAGCAGCCAAGACTGGGTCGAGTTGAAACTGTTTTTT.